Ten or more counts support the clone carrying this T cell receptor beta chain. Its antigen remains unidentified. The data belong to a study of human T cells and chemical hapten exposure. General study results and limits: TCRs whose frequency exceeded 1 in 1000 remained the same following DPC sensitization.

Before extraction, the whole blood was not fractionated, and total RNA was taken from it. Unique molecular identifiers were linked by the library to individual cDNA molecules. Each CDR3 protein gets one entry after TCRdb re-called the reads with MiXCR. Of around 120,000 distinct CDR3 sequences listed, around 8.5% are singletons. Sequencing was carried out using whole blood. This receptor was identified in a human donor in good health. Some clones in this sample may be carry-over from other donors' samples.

CDR3 residues: CASSGLGQAATNEKLFF. In DNA form, the CDR3 reads TGTGCCAGCAGCGGATTGGGACAGGCAGCGACTAATGAAAAACTGTTTTTT. This sequence joins TRBV7-8 and TRBJ1-4, with 8 bases aligning to TRBD1. Germline loops: CDR1 SGHVS, CDR2 FQNEAQ. The CDR3 length is 17 residues. The V and J ends lost 5 bases and 2 bases, in that order; junction bases with no gene match: 10.